Listed here is a single TCR beta chain. These data belong to a study of blood T cell repertoires in COVID-19. Study details: Samples of COVID-19 (acute and convalescent) were obtained from the United States, Italy and Spain. Sources were T cells, B-cell-depleted T cells, or PBMCs; the material itself was cDNA or gDNA.

Authors' processing steps: Amplification from reference gene primers served as the basis for estimated nucleated cell counts. Sequencing was performed with immunoSEQ multiplex PCR; in TCRdb, only in-frame clones are kept and a portion is missing. The V and J calls and clone size were taken over from that table, and D and trimming were inferred from the DNA. The repertoire holds about 99,000 clones, with about 91% as singletons. CDR1 is LGHDT, CDR2 YNNKEL, per germline (reference sequence). The V end was cut by 4 bases, the J end by 3 bases, with 18 bases between. The CDR3 is made up of 17 amino acids.

Specimen: peripheral blood. The chain has TRBV3-1 (or the pseudogene TRBV3-2) and TRBJ2-2; TRBD2 might be the D (6 bases). The sequence came from a human donor in a cohort sampled during active COVID-19. In nucleotides, the CDR3 is TGTGCCAGCAGCCTAAGAGGGAGGAGGGCTGACACCGGGGAGCTGTTTTTT. Protein product: CASSLRGRRADTGELFF.